This entry is about one T cell receptor beta chain. Its antigen is still unknown. Methotrexate plus calcineurin inhibitor accompanied controls' myeloablative marrow transplants; sampling was 1 year later. These data originate in a study of T cells after posttransplantation cyclophosphamide. Profiling relied on immunoSEQ multiplex PCR, and the TCRdb table lists in-frame clones only, not all of them. The sample has about 14,000 clones, approximately 84% seen once. The CDR3 covers 13 residues. Germline CDR1 reads KGHSH; CDR2 reads LQKENI. V shed 3 bases and J shed 1 base, with 5 bases lying between them. Findings and limits, study-wide: Later blood repertoires were often dominated by clones from the donor CD8+ memory compartment. Recipient CMV seropositivity and CMV reactivation strongly tracked TRB clonality.

The input for sequencing was PBMCs, taken roughly 57 weeks after allogeneic stem cell transplant with calcineurin inhibitor and methotrexate. This TCR derives from a male patient under 35 who received an allogeneic stem cell transplant from a related donor, was CMV-positive, and had no GVHD. The graft donor may have given rise to some T cells. The gene calls are TRBV18 and TRBJ2-3; D is unclear. The CDR3 DNA is TGTGCCAGCTCACCCCCGGGCACAGATACGCAGTATTTT. Encoded protein: CASSPPGTDTQYF.